These T cell receptor beta chains were read from a single sample in a study of chemoradiotherapy in HPV16-positive cancers. Produced via immunoSEQ multiplex PCR; TCRdb's table is partial and in-frame only. The sample records roughly 5,800 clones, 85% being singletons. Sequences were derived from tumor tissue, sampled from a patient who underwent chemoradiotherapy. The origin of the receptors is a human donor with HPV-associated anogenital cancer. Both conserved end residues are part of each CDR3. The D gene is left open where the match is weak. The listing skips clone size in some rows; elsewhere it reads once, few, many or a size class.

J gene: TRBJ2-1
D gene: NA
V gene: TRBV19
CDR3 length: 14
clone size: NA
CDR3 DNA: TGTGCCAGTAGTGAGGGGGTCCAGAGGAATGAGCAGTTCTTC
CDR3 protein: CASSEGVQRNEQFF

J gene: TRBJ1-2
D gene: NA
V gene: TRBV28
CDR3 length: 13
clone size: NA
CDR3 DNA: TGTGCCAGCAGTTTAAGGCTGCAGGTTGGCTACACCTTC
CDR3 protein: CASSLRLQVGYTF

J gene: TRBJ2-5
D gene: NA
V gene: TRBV5-1
CDR3 length: 14
clone size: NA
CDR3 DNA: TGCGCCAGCAGCTTGATCCGGGGGGCCGAGACCCAGTACTTC
CDR3 protein: CASSLIRGAETQYF

J gene: TRBJ1-1
D gene: TRBD1
V gene: TRBV5-6
CDR3 length: 16
clone size: NA
CDR3 DNA: TGTGCCAGCAGCCGGGGGGGGACAGGGGTAAACACTGAAGCTTTCTTT
CDR3 protein: CASSRGGTGVNTEAFF

J gene: TRBJ2-5
D gene: NA
V gene: TRBV2
CDR3 length: 15
clone size: NA
CDR3 DNA: TGTGCCAGCAGTCTTAACTCCGGGGCCAAGGAGACCCAGTACTTC
CDR3 protein: CASSLNSGAKETQYF

J gene: TRBJ2-5
D gene: NA
V gene: TRBV19
CDR3 length: 15
clone size: NA
CDR3 DNA: TGTGCCAGTAGTTCCCCCGACAGATACCAAGAGACCCAGTACTTC
CDR3 protein: CASSSPDRYQETQYF

J gene: TRBJ2-1
D gene: NA
V gene: TRBV14
CDR3 length: 12
clone size: NA
CDR3 DNA: TGTGCCAGCAGCCCACGATGGGGTGAGCAGTTCTTC
CDR3 protein: CASSPRWGEQFF

J gene: TRBJ1-6
D gene: NA
V gene: TRBV7-2
CDR3 length: 17
clone size: NA
CDR3 DNA: TGTGCCAGCAGCTTTAACAGGGAAAGCTCCTATAATTCACCCCTCCACTTT
CDR3 protein: CASSFNRESSYNSPLHF

J gene: TRBJ2-3
D gene: TRBD1
V gene: TRBV6-1
CDR3 length: 14
clone size: NA
CDR3 DNA: TGTGCCAGCAGGGACAGGGGGTCCACAGATACGCAGTATTTT
CDR3 protein: CASRDRGSTDTQYF

J gene: TRBJ2-3
D gene: TRBD1
V gene: TRBV7-6
CDR3 length: 16
clone size: NA
CDR3 DNA: TGTGCCAGCAGCTTAGGGGGACAGGGTATCACAGATACGCAGTATTTT
CDR3 protein: CASSLGGQGITDTQYF

J gene: TRBJ2-3
D gene: NA
V gene: TRBV10-3
CDR3 length: 16
clone size: NA
CDR3 DNA: TGTGCCATCAGGCTCTGGGCAGGGAGGAGCACAGATACGCAGTATTTT
CDR3 protein: CAIRLWAGRSTDTQYF

J gene: TRBJ2-2
D gene: NA
V gene: TRBV29-1
CDR3 length: 15
clone size: NA
CDR3 DNA: TGCAGCGTTGAAACGGGGGCAGGGCGGACCGGGGAGCTGTTTTTT
CDR3 protein: CSVETGAGRTGELFF

J gene: TRBJ2-7
D gene: NA
V gene: TRBV27
CDR3 length: 14
clone size: NA
CDR3 DNA: TGTGCCAGCAGTTTCAACTGGGACGTTAGGGAGCAGTACTTC
CDR3 protein: CASSFNWDVREQYF

J gene: TRBJ2-1
D gene: NA
V gene: TRBV18
CDR3 length: 17
clone size: NA
CDR3 DNA: TGTGCCAGCTCACCACCGGTTGCTTCTCCCTCCTACAATGAGCAGTTCTTC
CDR3 protein: CASSPPVASPSYNEQFF

J gene: TRBJ1-6
D gene: TRBD1
V gene: TRBV11-2
CDR3 length: 14
clone size: NA
CDR3 DNA: TGTGCCAGCAGCTACGACAGGGACCATTCACCCCTCCACTTT
CDR3 protein: CASSYDRDHSPLHF

J gene: TRBJ2-2
D gene: NA
V gene: TRBV2
CDR3 length: 14
clone size: few
CDR3 DNA: TGTGCCAGCAGTGTGCGGTCCGGGGCCGGGGAGCTGTTTTTT
CDR3 protein: CASSVRSGAGELFF

J gene: TRBJ2-7
D gene: TRBD2
V gene: TRBV28
CDR3 length: 12
clone size: NA
CDR3 DNA: TGTGCCAGCAATAGCGGGGGGGCCGAGCAGTACTTC
CDR3 protein: CASNSGGAEQYF

J gene: TRBJ2-1
D gene: NA
V gene: TRBV30
CDR3 length: 15
clone size: NA
CDR3 DNA: TGTGCCTGGAGTGTATCCTTCCTAGGGAGCAATGAGCAGTTCTTC
CDR3 protein: CAWSVSFLGSNEQFF

J gene: TRBJ2-1
D gene: NA
V gene: TRBV11-3
CDR3 length: 13
clone size: NA
CDR3 DNA: TGTGCCAGCAGCTTTGAAGGGGATAGTGAGCAGTTCTTC
CDR3 protein: CASSFEGDSEQFF

J gene: TRBJ2-7
D gene: NA
V gene: TRBV7-9
CDR3 length: 14
clone size: NA
CDR3 DNA: TGTGCCAGCAGCTTAGCAGGTGAAACCTACGAGCAGTACTTC
CDR3 protein: CASSLAGETYEQYF

J gene: TRBJ1-3
D gene: TRBD1
V gene: TRBV7-2
CDR3 length: 16
clone size: NA
CDR3 DNA: TGTGCCAGCAGCCCTAACCCTACAGGGGTTGGAAACACCATATATTTT
CDR3 protein: CASSPNPTGVGNTIYF

J gene: TRBJ2-6
D gene: NA
V gene: TRBV5-6
CDR3 length: 14
clone size: NA
CDR3 DNA: TGTGCCAGCAGCTTGGGGGGGAGCCCCAACGTCCTGACTTTC
CDR3 protein: CASSLGGSPNVLTF

J gene: TRBJ1-6
D gene: NA
V gene: TRBV11-1
CDR3 length: 16
clone size: NA
CDR3 DNA: TGTGCCAGCAGCGCCGACGGGTTCGACTATAATTCACCCCTCCACTTT
CDR3 protein: CASSADGFDYNSPLHF

J gene: TRBJ2-5
D gene: NA
V gene: TRBV30
CDR3 length: 16
clone size: NA
CDR3 DNA: TGTGCCTGGAGTGTTGGAGCGGGCCAGCCTCAACAGACCCAGTACTTC
CDR3 protein: CAWSVGAGQPQQTQYF

J gene: TRBJ1-2
D gene: NA
V gene: TRBV6-5
CDR3 length: 12
clone size: once
CDR3 DNA: TGTGCCAGCAGCCACGGACAAAGGGGCTACACCTTC
CDR3 protein: CASSHGQRGYTF

J gene: TRBJ1-3
D gene: NA
V gene: TRBV5-1
CDR3 length: 15
clone size: NA
CDR3 DNA: TGCGCCAGCAGCTTGGGGCCCAACTCTGGAAACACCATATATTTT
CDR3 protein: CASSLGPNSGNTIYF

J gene: TRBJ2-7
D gene: TRBD2
V gene: TRBV5-1
CDR3 length: 15
clone size: NA
CDR3 DNA: TGCGCCAGCAGCTTGGTACTAGCGGGGGATTACGAGCAGTACTTC
CDR3 protein: CASSLVLAGDYEQYF

J gene: TRBJ2-3
D gene: NA
V gene: TRBV29-1
CDR3 length: 14
clone size: NA
CDR3 DNA: TGCAGCGTTAGGTCGTGGGGGAGCACAGATACGCAGTATTTT
CDR3 protein: CSVRSWGSTDTQYF

J gene: TRBJ1-1
D gene: TRBD1
V gene: TRBV11-2
CDR3 length: 16
clone size: NA
CDR3 DNA: TGTGCCAGCAGCTTAGATCCCGGACAGGGTGACACTGAAGCTTTCTTT
CDR3 protein: CASSLDPGQGDTEAFF

J gene: TRBJ2-3
D gene: NA
V gene: TRBV4-1
CDR3 length: 13
clone size: NA
CDR3 DNA: TGCGCCAGCAGCCAAGTCGACGCAGATACGCAGTATTTT
CDR3 protein: CASSQVDADTQYF

J gene: TRBJ2-1
D gene: TRBD1
V gene: TRBV7-3
CDR3 length: 13
clone size: NA
CDR3 DNA: TGTGCCAGCAGCCAACAGGGGGGAGGTGAGCAGTTCTTC
CDR3 protein: CASSQQGGGEQFF

J gene: TRBJ2-2
D gene: NA
V gene: TRBV4-1
CDR3 length: 15
clone size: NA
CDR3 DNA: TGCGCCAGCAGCCAAGATGCTTCATTCACCGGGGAGCTGTTTTTT
CDR3 protein: CASSQDASFTGELFF

J gene: TRBJ2-3
D gene: NA
V gene: TRBV2
CDR3 length: 14
clone size: NA
CDR3 DNA: TGTGCCAGCAGTGGTCAGCGGAGCACAGATACGCAGTATTTT
CDR3 protein: CASSGQRSTDTQYF

J gene: TRBJ2-2
D gene: TRBD2
V gene: TRBV14
CDR3 length: 16
clone size: NA
CDR3 DNA: TGTGCCAGCAGCCAACCTATAGGGACTACCTCCGGGGAGCTGTTTTTT
CDR3 protein: CASSQPIGTTSGELFF

J gene: TRBJ2-5
D gene: NA
V gene: TRBV2
CDR3 length: 14
clone size: NA
CDR3 DNA: TGTGCCAGCAGTGAAGGCGGTGAAAAAGAGACCCAGTACTTC
CDR3 protein: CASSEGGEKETQYF

J gene: TRBJ1-5
D gene: NA
V gene: TRBV5-4
CDR3 length: 14
clone size: NA
CDR3 DNA: TGTGCCAGCAGCATAGGGGGACTCGATCAGCCCCAGCATTTT
CDR3 protein: CASSIGGLDQPQHF

J gene: TRBJ1-4
D gene: NA
V gene: TRBV7-2
CDR3 length: 13
clone size: NA
CDR3 DNA: TGTGCCAGCAGCTTATTGGGTTTTGGAAAACTGTTTTTT
CDR3 protein: CASSLLGFGKLFF

J gene: TRBJ1-1
D gene: TRBD1
V gene: TRBV4-1
CDR3 length: 15
clone size: few
CDR3 DNA: TGCGCCAGCAGCCAGGGAGACAGGGGTGGCACTGAAGCTTTCTTT
CDR3 protein: CASSQGDRGGTEAFF

J gene: TRBJ2-3
D gene: TRBD2
V gene: TRBV19
CDR3 length: 14
clone size: NA
CDR3 DNA: TGTGCCAGTGGGGGACTAGCGGCCACAGATACGCAGTATTTT
CDR3 protein: CASGGLAATDTQYF

J gene: TRBJ1-2
D gene: NA
V gene: TRBV19
CDR3 length: 14
clone size: few
CDR3 DNA: TGTGCCAGTCGGGGGGGCCCTACTAACTATGGCTACACCTTC
CDR3 protein: CASRGGPTNYGYTF

J gene: TRBJ2-1
D gene: TRBD1
V gene: TRBV9
CDR3 length: 17
clone size: NA
CDR3 DNA: TGTGCCAGCAGCCCCCGAACAGGGGCCCTCTCCTACAATGAGCAGTTCTTC
CDR3 protein: CASSPRTGALSYNEQFF

J gene: TRBJ2-7
D gene: TRBD2
V gene: TRBV6-5
CDR3 length: 14
clone size: NA
CDR3 DNA: TGTGCCAGCAGGGCCAGCGGGAAACACTACGAGCAGTACTTC
CDR3 protein: CASRASGKHYEQYF

J gene: TRBJ2-1
D gene: TRBD2
V gene: TRBV6-1
CDR3 length: 15
clone size: NA
CDR3 DNA: TGTGCCAGCAAGCGAGCCAGCGGGGGGGCCGATGAGCAGTTCTTC
CDR3 protein: CASKRASGGADEQFF

J gene: TRBJ2-6
D gene: TRBD1
V gene: TRBV27
CDR3 length: 16
clone size: NA
CDR3 DNA: TGTGCCAGCAAAGCAGGGGGTGGGTCTGGGGCCAACGTCCTGACTTTC
CDR3 protein: CASKAGGGSGANVLTF

J gene: TRBJ1-3
D gene: NA
V gene: TRBV28
CDR3 length: 15
clone size: NA
CDR3 DNA: TGTGCCAGCAGCCGGGACACAGTAGGAGGAAACACCATATATTTT
CDR3 protein: CASSRDTVGGNTIYF

J gene: TRBJ2-3
D gene: NA
V gene: TRBV2
CDR3 length: 15
clone size: NA
CDR3 DNA: TGTGCCAGCAGTGTAGGCAGCGGAAGCACAGATACGCAGTATTTT
CDR3 protein: CASSVGSGSTDTQYF

J gene: TRBJ2-7
D gene: NA
V gene: TRBV5-1
CDR3 length: 14
clone size: NA
CDR3 DNA: TGCGCCAGCAGCTTCGCCGCCGTCTTCTACGAGCAGTACTTC
CDR3 protein: CASSFAAVFYEQYF

J gene: TRBJ2-7
D gene: NA
V gene: TRBV5-6
CDR3 length: 13
clone size: NA
CDR3 DNA: TGTGCCAGCAGCTTGGGGGGTCCCTACGAGCAGTACTTC
CDR3 protein: CASSLGGPYEQYF

J gene: TRBJ1-6
D gene: NA
V gene: TRBV7-2
CDR3 length: 15
clone size: NA
CDR3 DNA: TGTGCCAGCAGCAGGGGTCGCGGGGGGAATTCACCCCTCCACTTT
CDR3 protein: CASSRGRGGNSPLHF

J gene: TRBJ1-1
D gene: NA
V gene: TRBV6-1
CDR3 length: 14
clone size: NA
CDR3 DNA: TGTGCCAGCAGTGAAGCCCGAGGACAGTCGAAAGCTTTCTTT
CDR3 protein: CASSEARGQSKAFF

J gene: TRBJ2-7
D gene: TRBD2
V gene: TRBV4-2
CDR3 length: 18
clone size: NA
CDR3 DNA: TGTGCCAGCAGCCGGGGGACCTTAAAAGCGGGGGAGCTCTACGAGCAGTACTTC
CDR3 protein: CASSRGTLKAGELYEQYF

J gene: TRBJ1-1
D gene: TRBD1
V gene: TRBV7-9
CDR3 length: 14
clone size: once
CDR3 DNA: TGTGCCAGCAGCTCAAGGACAGGCGACACTGAAGCTTTCTTT
CDR3 protein: CASSSRTGDTEAFF

J gene: TRBJ1-2
D gene: NA
V gene: TRBV10-3
CDR3 length: 12
clone size: NA
CDR3 DNA: TGTGCCATCAGTACAGAAAATTATGGCTACACCTTC
CDR3 protein: CAISTENYGYTF